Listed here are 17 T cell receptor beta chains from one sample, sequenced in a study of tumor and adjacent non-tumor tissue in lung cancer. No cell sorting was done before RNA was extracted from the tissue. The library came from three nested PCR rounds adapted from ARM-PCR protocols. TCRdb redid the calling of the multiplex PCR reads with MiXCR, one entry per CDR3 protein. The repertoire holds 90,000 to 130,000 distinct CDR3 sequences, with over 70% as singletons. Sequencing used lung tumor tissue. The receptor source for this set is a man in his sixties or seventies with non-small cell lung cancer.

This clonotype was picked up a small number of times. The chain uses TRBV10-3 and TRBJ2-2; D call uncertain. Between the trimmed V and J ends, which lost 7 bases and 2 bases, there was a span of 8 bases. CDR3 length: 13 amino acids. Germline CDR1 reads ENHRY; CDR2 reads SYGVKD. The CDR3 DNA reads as TGTGCCATCAATACAGTAAACACCGGGGAGCTGTTTTTT. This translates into CAINTVNTGELFF.

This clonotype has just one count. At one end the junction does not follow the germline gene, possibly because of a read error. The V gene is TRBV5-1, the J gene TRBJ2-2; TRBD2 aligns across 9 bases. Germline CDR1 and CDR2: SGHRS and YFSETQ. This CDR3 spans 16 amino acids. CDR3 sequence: CARSLYSGGNTGELFF. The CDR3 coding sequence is TGCGCCAGGAGCTTATATAGCGGGGGGAACACCGGGGAGCTGTTTTTT.

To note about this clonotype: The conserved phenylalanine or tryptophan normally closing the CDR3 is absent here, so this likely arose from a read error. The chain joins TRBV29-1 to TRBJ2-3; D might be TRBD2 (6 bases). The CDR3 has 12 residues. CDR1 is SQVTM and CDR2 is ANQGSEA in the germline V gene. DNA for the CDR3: TGCAGCGTTGACCTAGCGCTGAATACTCAGTATTAT. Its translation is CSVDLALNTQYY.

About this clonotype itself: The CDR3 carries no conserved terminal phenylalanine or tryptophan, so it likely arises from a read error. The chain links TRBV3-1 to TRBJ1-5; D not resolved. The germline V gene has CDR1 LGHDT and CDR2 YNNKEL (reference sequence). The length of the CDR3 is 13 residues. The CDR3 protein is CASNQEGHQPQHL. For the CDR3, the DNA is TGTGCCAGCAACCAAGAGGGTCATCAGCCCCAGCATCTT.

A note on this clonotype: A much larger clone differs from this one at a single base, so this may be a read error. DNA for the CDR3: TGTGCCAGCAGTTTATGGCCCTTAGCCAAAATCATTCAGTACTTC. This sequence encodes CASSLWPLAKIIQYF. The chain couples TRBV28 to TRBJ2-4; no reliable D call. CDR3 length equals 15 residues. Germline loops: CDR1 MDHEN, CDR2 SYDVKM.

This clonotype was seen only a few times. CDR3 sequence (DNA): TGTGCCAGCAGAGCTGGGACAGGGAATGGCAAGACCTTC. Its translation is CASRAGTGNGKTF. The V and J genes are TRBV6-5 and TRBJ1-2; 9 bases are shared with TRBD1. Germline values: CDR1 MNHEY, CDR2 SVGAGI. The CDR3 extends over 13 amino acids. Trimming took 6 bases from V and 14 from J; bases not matched to a gene: 13.

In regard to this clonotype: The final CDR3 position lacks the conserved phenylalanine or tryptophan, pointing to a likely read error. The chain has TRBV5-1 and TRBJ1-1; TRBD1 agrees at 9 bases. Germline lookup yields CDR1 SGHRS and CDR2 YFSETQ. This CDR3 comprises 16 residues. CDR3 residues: CPSSQATGGMNTEAFY. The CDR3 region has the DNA TGCCCCAGCAGCCAGGCGACAGGGGGGATGAACACTGAAGCTTTCTAT.

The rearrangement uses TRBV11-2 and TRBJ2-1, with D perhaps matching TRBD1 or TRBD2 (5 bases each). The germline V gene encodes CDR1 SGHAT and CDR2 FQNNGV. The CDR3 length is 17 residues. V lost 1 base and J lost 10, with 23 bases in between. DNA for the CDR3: TGTGCCAGCAGCTTAGTGGGGGAACTGCCTTACCGAGGGGAGCAGTTCTTC. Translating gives CASSLVGELPYRGEQFF.

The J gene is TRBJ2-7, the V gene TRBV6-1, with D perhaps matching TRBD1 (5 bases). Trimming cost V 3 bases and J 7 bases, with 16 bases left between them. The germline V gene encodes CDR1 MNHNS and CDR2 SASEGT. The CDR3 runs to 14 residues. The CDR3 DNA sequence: TGTGCCAGCAGTGATCACCCAACGGACAATGAGCAGTACTTC. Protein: CASSDHPTDNEQYF.

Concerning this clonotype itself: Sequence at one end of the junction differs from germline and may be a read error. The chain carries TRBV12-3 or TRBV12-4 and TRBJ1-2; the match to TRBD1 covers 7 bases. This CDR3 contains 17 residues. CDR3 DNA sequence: TGTGCCAGCAGTTTAAATCGGGTGACAGGGATAAACTATGGCTACACTTTC. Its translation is CASSLNRVTGINYGYTF.

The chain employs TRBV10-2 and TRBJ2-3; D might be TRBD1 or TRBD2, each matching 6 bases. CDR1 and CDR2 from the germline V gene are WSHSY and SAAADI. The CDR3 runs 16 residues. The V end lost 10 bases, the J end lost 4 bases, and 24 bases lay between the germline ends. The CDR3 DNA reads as TGCGCCACCGGGTATGTCCCAGTGGGGGGCGCAGATACGCAGTATTTT. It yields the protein CATGYVPVGGADTQYF.

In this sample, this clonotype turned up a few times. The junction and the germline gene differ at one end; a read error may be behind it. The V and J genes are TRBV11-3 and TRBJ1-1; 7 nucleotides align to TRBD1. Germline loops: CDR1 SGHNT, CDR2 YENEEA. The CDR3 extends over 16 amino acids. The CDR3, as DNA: TGTGCCAGTAGCTTAAAGACAGGGTGGATGAACGCTGAAGCATTCTTT. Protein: CASSLKTGWMNAEAFF.

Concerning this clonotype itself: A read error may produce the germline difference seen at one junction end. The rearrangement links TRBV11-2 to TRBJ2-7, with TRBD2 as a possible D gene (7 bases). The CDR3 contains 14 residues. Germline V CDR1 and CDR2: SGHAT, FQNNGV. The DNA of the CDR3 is TGTGCCATCAGCGGGGACAACATAAGCTACGGGCAGTACTTC. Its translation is CAISGDNISYGQYF. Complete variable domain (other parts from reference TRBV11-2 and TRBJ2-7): EAGVAQSPRYKIIEKRQSVAFWCNPISGHATLYWYQQILGQGPKLLIQFQNNGVVDDSQLPKDRFSAERLKGVDSTLKIQPAKLEDSAVYLCAISGDNISYGQYFGPGTRLTVT.

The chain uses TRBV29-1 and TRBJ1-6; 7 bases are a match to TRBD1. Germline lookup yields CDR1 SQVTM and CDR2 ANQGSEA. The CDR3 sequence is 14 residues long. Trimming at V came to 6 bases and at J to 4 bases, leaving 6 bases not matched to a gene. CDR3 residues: CSVRQGDYNSPLHF. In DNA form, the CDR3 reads TGCAGCGTCAGACAGGGAGATTATAATTCACCCCTCCACTTT. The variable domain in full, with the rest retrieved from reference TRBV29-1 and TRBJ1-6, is SAVISQKPSRDICQRGTSLTIQCQVDSQVTMMFWYRQQPGQSLTLIATANQGSEATYESGFVIDKFPISRPNLTFSTLTVSNMSPEDSSIYLCSVRQGDYNSPLHFGNGTRLTVT.

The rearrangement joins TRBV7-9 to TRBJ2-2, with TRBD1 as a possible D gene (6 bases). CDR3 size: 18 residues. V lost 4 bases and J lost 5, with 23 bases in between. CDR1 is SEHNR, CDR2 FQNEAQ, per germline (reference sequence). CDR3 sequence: CASSSTTSDRLATGELFF. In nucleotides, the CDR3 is TGTGCCAGCAGCTCCACGACGTCCGACAGGCTAGCAACCGGGGAGCTGTTTTTT. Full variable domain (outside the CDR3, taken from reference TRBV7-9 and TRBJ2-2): DTGVSQNPRHKITKRGQNVTFRCDPISEHNRLYWYRQTLGQGPEFLTYFQNEAQLEKSRLLSDRFSAERPKGSFSTLEIQRTEQGDSAMYLCASSSTTSDRLATGELFFGEGSRLTVL.

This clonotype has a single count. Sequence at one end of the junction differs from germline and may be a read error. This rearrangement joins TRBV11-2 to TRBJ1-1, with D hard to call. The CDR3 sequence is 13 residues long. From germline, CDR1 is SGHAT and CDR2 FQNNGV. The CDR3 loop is CASNLGRSNKPFF. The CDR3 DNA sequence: TGTGCCAGCAACTTAGGGAGATCTAATAAACCTTTCTTT.

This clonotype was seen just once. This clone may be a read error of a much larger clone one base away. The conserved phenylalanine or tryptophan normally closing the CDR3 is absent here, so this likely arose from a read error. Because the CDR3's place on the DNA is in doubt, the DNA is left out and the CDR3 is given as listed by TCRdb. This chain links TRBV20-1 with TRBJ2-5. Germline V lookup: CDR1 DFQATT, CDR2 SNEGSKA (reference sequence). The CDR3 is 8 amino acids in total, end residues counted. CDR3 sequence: CSARGNIL.